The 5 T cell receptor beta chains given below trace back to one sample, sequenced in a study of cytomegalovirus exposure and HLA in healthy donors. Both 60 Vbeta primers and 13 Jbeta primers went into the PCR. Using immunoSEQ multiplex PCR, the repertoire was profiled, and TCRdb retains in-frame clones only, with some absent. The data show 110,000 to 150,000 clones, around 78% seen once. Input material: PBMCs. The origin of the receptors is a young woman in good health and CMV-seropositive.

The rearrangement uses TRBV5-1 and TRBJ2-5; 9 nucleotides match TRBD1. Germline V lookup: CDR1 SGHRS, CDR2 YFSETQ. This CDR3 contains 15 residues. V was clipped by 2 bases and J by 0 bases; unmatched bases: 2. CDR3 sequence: CASSFDRGYQETQYF. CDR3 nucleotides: TGCGCCAGCAGCTTTGACAGGGGGTACCAAGAGACCCAGTACTTC.

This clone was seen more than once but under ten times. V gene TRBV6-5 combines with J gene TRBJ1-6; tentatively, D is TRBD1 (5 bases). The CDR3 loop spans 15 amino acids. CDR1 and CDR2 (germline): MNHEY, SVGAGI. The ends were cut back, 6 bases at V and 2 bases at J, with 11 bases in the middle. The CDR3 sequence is CASSPDSTYNSPLHF. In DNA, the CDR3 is TGTGCCAGCAGCCCTGACAGTACCTATAATTCACCCCTCCACTTT.

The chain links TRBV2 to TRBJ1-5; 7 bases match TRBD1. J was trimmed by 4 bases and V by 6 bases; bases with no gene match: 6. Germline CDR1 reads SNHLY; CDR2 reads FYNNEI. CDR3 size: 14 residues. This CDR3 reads CASRASTGNQPQHF. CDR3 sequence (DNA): TGTGCCAGCAGGGCTTCGACAGGGAATCAGCCCCAGCATTTT.

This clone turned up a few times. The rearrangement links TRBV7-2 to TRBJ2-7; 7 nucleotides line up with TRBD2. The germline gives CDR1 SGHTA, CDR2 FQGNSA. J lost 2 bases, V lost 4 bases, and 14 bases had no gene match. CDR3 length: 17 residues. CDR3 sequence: CASSSGSLAFPAYEQYF. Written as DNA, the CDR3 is TGTGCCAGCAGCTCGGGATCACTAGCGTTTCCCGCCTACGAGCAGTACTTC.

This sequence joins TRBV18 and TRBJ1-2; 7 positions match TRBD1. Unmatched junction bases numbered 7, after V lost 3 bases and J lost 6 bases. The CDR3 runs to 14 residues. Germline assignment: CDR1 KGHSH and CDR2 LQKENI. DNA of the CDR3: TGTGCCAGCTCACCCCAGGGGGAATCGAATGGCTACACCTTC. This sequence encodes CASSPQGESNGYTF.